This is a list of T cell receptor beta chains from one sample in a study of blood T cell repertoires in COVID-19. The method was immunoSEQ multiplex PCR; TCRdb's version includes in-frame clones alone and lacks a portion of them. Of under 150,000 clones listed, roughly 89% were seen once; the top ten hold 5.8%. Material: PBMCs or T cells enriched from blood (not recorded which). These receptors were collected from a woman aged 45-65 years who had been exposed to COVID-19. Both conserved end residues are part of each CDR3. Each record gives: D gene, J gene, clone size, V gene, CDR3 protein, CDR3 DNA. D genes are given only for firm matches. Expanded clones get a size class; other rows say once, few or many, or leave the size out.

>NA|TRBJ2-7|once|TRBV7-2
CASSLALTEQYF
TGTGCCAGCAGCTTAGCGCTAACCGAGCAGTACTTC
>NA|TRBJ2-7|NA|TRBV18
CASTQGSHYEQYF
TGTGCCAGTACACAGGGATCCCACTACGAGCAGTACTTC
>TRBD2|TRBJ2-3|NA|TRBV5-8
CASSGRGGRTDTQYF
TGTGCCAGCAGCGGCCGGGGGGGACGCACAGATACGCAGTATTTT
>TRBD1|TRBJ1-6|NA|TRBV9
CASSAGTGTGNSPLHF
TGTGCCAGCAGCGCCGGAACCGGGACAGGGAACTCACCCCTCCACTTT
>TRBD2|TRBJ2-2|NA|TRBV11-2
CASSGRGGGELFF
TGTGCCAGCAGCGGCCGCGGGGGCGGGGAGCTGTTTTTT
>TRBD1|TRBJ2-3|NA|TRBV2
CATKRMTGGGGKTDTQYF
TGTGCCACCAAGAGGATGACAGGGGGCGGCGGTAAGACAGATACGCAGTATTTT
>NA|TRBJ2-1|NA|TRBV11-1
CASSTPGAYNEQFF
TGTGCCAGCAGCACCCCGGGGGCCTACAATGAGCAGTTCTTC
>NA|TRBJ2-3|NA|TRBV5-1
CASSLRSVAATDTQYF
TGCGCCAGCAGCTTGAGGTCGGTAGCGGCCACAGATACGCAGTATTTT
>NA|TRBJ1-5|NA|TRBV21-1
CASSKMGTHPNQPQHF
TGTGCCAGCAGCAAGATGGGCACTCACCCCAATCAGCCCCAGCATTTT
>NA|TRBJ1-6|few|TRBV5-6
CASSSRSGMTSPLHF
TGTGCCAGCAGCTCCCGGTCAGGGATGACTTCACCCCTCCACTTT
>TRBD1|TRBJ2-3|NA|TRBV9
CASSLQGAVADTQYF
TGTGCCAGCAGCTTACAGGGGGCAGTGGCAGATACGCAGTATTTT
>NA|TRBJ2-5|NA|TRBV30
CAWSVGSPQETQYF
TGTGCCTGGAGTGTAGGGAGTCCCCAAGAGACCCAGTACTTC
>TRBD1|TRBJ2-2|NA|TRBV7-3
CASSLEDRGRLFF
TGTGCCAGCAGCTTAGAGGACAGGGGACGGCTGTTTTTT
>TRBD1|TRBJ2-6|once|TRBV3-1/TRBV3-2
CASSQRQGVGANVLTF
TGTGCCAGCAGCCAAAGACAGGGGGTTGGGGCCAACGTCCTGACTTTC